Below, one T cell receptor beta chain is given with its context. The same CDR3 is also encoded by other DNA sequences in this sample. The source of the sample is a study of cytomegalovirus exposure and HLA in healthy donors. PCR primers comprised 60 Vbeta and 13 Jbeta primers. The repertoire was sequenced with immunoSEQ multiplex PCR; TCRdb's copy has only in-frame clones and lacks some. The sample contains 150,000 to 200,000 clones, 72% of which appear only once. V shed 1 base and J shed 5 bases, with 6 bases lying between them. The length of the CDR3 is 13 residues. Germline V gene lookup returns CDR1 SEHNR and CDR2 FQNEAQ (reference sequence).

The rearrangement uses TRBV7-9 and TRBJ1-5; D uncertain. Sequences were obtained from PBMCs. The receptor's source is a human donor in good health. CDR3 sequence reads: CASSLERDQPQHF. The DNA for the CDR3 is TGTGCCAGCAGCTTAGAGAGGGATCAGCCCCAGCATTTT.